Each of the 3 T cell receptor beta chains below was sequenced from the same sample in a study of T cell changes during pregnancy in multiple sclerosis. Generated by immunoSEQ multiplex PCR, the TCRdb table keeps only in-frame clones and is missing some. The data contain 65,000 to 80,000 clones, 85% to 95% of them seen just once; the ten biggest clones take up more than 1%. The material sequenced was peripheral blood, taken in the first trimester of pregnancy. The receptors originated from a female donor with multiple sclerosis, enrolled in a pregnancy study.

CDR3 DNA sequence: TGCAGCGTTGAAGAGGCGGCTAGCGGCACGACCCAGTACTTC. It yields the protein CSVEEAASGTTQYF. J is TRBJ2-5 and V is TRBV29-1; 7 nucleotides agree with TRBD2. After removal of 0 bases from V and 7 bases from J, the junction contained 8 bases not matched to a gene. The CDR3 consists of 14 residues. Germline CDR1 and CDR2: SQVTM and ANQGSEA.

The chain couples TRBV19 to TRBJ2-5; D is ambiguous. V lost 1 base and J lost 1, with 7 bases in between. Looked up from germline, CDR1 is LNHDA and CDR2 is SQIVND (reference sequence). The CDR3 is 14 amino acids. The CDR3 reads CASSIGGTQETQYF. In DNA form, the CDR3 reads TGTGCCAGTAGTATAGGAGGCACCCAAGAGACCCAGTACTTC.

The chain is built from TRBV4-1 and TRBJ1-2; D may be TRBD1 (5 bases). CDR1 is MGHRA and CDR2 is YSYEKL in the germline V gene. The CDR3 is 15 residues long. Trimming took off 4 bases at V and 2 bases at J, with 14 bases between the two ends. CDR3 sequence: CASSPEDGGNYGYTF. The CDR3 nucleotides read TGCGCCAGCAGCCCTGAGGACGGGGGGAACTATGGCTACACCTTC.